The entry below gives a single T cell receptor (beta chain) sequence along with its context. The target antigen is unknown. The donors were healthy bone marrow donors. Germline CDR1 is MDHEN and CDR2 is SYDVKM. Deletions cut 2 bases from V and 1 base from J, with 11 bases between. This CDR3 is 15 amino acids long. The data stem from a study of cytomegalovirus exposure and HLA in healthy donors. General study results and limits: Analyses of presence and absence presupposed an approximately uniform sequencing depth across donors. One later analysis reportedly identified an Asian-associated ancestry cluster that showed fewer N-insertions than the approximately 710-donor mean.

The PCR made use of 60 Vbeta and 13 Jbeta primers. Per the original data handling: An analysis performed later counted 70 million to 90 million unique TCR beta chains (roughly 11 million of them shared). Profiling relied on immunoSEQ multiplex PCR, and the TCRdb table lists in-frame clones only, not all of them. From that table come the V and J calls and clone size; the DNA was used to work out D and trimming. The table records a few hundred thousand clones, 80% to 95% of them present only once. The V gene is TRBV28, the J gene TRBJ2-5, with D possibly TRBD1 on 6 matching bases. The sequencing input was PBMCs. The sequence was obtained from a girl aged 2 to 9 in good health and CMV-seronegative. CDR3 in DNA: TGTGCCAGCAGTTTAGGGGACAATGTCCAAGAGACCCAGTACTTC. This gives the protein CASSLGDNVQETQYF.